This T cell receptor beta chain was sequenced for a study of blood T cell repertoires in COVID-19. At the level of the study: Italy, Spain and the United States were the sources of the convalescent and acute COVID-19 samples. Sample material is recorded as cDNA or gDNA derived from T cells, B-cell-depleted T cells, or PBMCs.

The authors' processing: Estimated nucleated cell counts came from reference gene primer amplification. Profiled with immunoSEQ multiplex PCR; TCRdb holds only in-frame clones, not every one. The DNA was the basis for D and trimming; V, J and clone size are from that table. The sample lists 140,000 or so clones; approximately 80% were seen once. The clonotype was recovered from a woman between 50 and 59 years old with acute or convalescent COVID-19. Material for sequencing was peripheral blood.

In nucleotides, the CDR3 is TGTGCCAGCAGCCAAGAGCGAGACCCACGGGACATTCAGTACTTC. Protein sequence: CASSQERDPRDIQYF. The chain is built from TRBV3-1 (or the pseudogene TRBV3-2) and TRBJ2-4, with D uncertain. CDR1 and CDR2 (germline): LGHDT, YNNKEL (reference sequence). This CDR3 comprises 15 residues. Between the trimmed V and J ends, which lost 0 bases and 8 bases, there was a span of 14 bases.